This T cell receptor (beta chain) was observed in a study of early T cells in non-severe SARS-CoV-2 infection. CDR3 length equals 12 residues. The germline gives CDR1 MNHEY, CDR2 SVGAGI. Tagging with unique molecular identifiers was applied to individual cDNA molecules. TCRdb ran MiXCR on the 5' RACE reads and lists one entry per CDR3 protein. The repertoire holds 75,000 to 100,000 distinct CDR3 sequences, with about 15% as singletons. The sample holds a few counts of this clonotype. At one of its ends the junction is not consistent with the germline gene, which may arise from a read error. This receptor was identified in an adult who was a healthcare worker with PCR-confirmed SARS-CoV-2 infection or an uninfected control (not recorded which). Material for sequencing was whole blood. The chain links TRBV6-5 to TRBJ2-7; TRBD1 is a possible D gene (6 bases). Here the CDR3 DNA reads TGTGCCAGCAGTTACAGAGGGACACGGAGGAACTTC. Translation gives CASSYRGTRRNF.